These 28 T cell receptor beta chains were all obtained from the same sample, sequenced in a study of cytomegalovirus exposure and HLA in healthy donors. PCR was performed using 60 Vbeta and 13 Jbeta primers. Clones were read by immunoSEQ multiplex PCR, and TCRdb kept only the in-frame ones, dropping some. This sample has 75,000 to 100,000 clones, with 74% found just once. The sample taken for sequencing was PBMCs. The source of these receptors is a male donor in good health and CMV-seronegative.

The chain is built from TRBV27 and TRBJ2-2; 7 bases match TRBD1. CDR1 is MNHEY and CDR2 is SMNVEV in the germline V gene (reference sequence). The CDR3 sequence is 15 residues long. The ends lost 7 bases at V and 1 base at J; junction bases unmatched: 6. The CDR3 loop reads CASNFDRVNTGELFF. CDR3 in DNA: TGTGCCAGCAATTTCGACAGGGTGAACACCGGGGAGCTGTTTTTT.

This chain connects TRBV27 to TRBJ2-7; TRBD2 matches 7 bases. The J segment lost 4 bases and the V segment lost 8 bases, leaving 17 bases of the junction unmatched. CDR3 size: 16 residues. The germline gives CDR1 MNHEY, CDR2 SMNVEV (reference sequence). CDR3 in amino acids: CASWGGRGQRIYEQYF. The CDR3 DNA follows: TGTGCCAGCTGGGGTGGGAGGGGCCAGAGAATTTACGAGCAGTACTTC.

The rearrangement links TRBV27 to TRBJ1-1; D gene unclear. Trimming shortened V by 2 bases and J by 5 bases, and 9 bases separated the two germline ends. CDR1 and CDR2 from the germline V gene are MNHEY and SMNVEV (reference sequence). CDR3 size: 13 residues. The CDR3 protein is CASSLEGGTEAFF. The CDR3 DNA follows: TGTGCCAGCAGTTTAGAGGGCGGGACTGAAGCTTTCTTT.

The chain uses TRBV7-8 and TRBJ2-7; a weak D match, TRBD1 (6 bases). With 5 bases removed from V and 5 bases from J, the gap between germline ends came to 16 bases. The CDR3 sequence is 14 residues long. Germline V gives CDR1 SGHVS, CDR2 FQNEAQ. CDR3 loop: CASSPRTALDEQYF. The CDR3, as DNA: TGTGCCAGCAGCCCAAGGACAGCGCTCGACGAGCAGTACTTC.

The rearrangement links TRBV5-6 to TRBJ2-7; D not certain. The CDR3 is 13 residues long. Germline V gene sequence: CDR1 SGHDT, CDR2 YYEEEE. The germline V and J ends were trimmed by 0 bases and 3 bases, with 7 bases remaining between them. CDR3 sequence: CASSLGQHYEQYF. The CDR3, as DNA: TGTGCCAGCAGCTTGGGTCAACACTACGAGCAGTACTTC.

The chain employs TRBV4-1 and TRBJ2-5; D is possibly TRBD2 (5 bases). CDR3 size: 12 residues. Trimming stripped 9 bases from V and 5 bases from J, with 13 bases between. The germline V gene has CDR1 MGHRA and CDR2 YSYEKL. CDR3 sequence reads: CASTRGGETQYF. CDR3 bases: TGCGCCAGTACGAGAGGAGGTGAGACCCAGTACTTC.

This rearrangement joins TRBV20-1 to TRBJ2-3; a possible D gene is TRBD2 (5 bases). V gave up 6 bases and J gave up 5 bases, with 9 bases separating them. The CDR3 runs to 11 residues. Germline V gene sequence: CDR1 DFQATT, CDR2 SNEGSKA (reference sequence). The CDR3 is CSAERRDTQYF. CDR3 nucleotides: TGCAGTGCCGAGCGGAGAGATACGCAGTATTTT.

The chain has TRBV5-1 and TRBJ1-4; no clear D gene. V lost 5 bases and J 6 bases, leaving 14 bases between the germline ends. The germline CDR1 and CDR2 sequences are SGHRS and YFSETQ. The CDR3 extends over 14 amino acids. The CDR3 reads CASRRSGRDEKLFF. DNA for the CDR3: TGCGCCAGCAGGCGGTCCGGGAGAGATGAAAAACTGTTTTTT.

The chain is built from TRBV28 and TRBJ2-7; the D gene is possibly TRBD1 (6 bases). CDR1 and CDR2 from the germline V gene are MDHEN and SYDVKM. Trimming took 3 bases from V and 6 from J, leaving 15 bases between them. This CDR3 is 14 amino acids long. Here the CDR3 DNA reads TGTGCCAGCAGTTTTGTACAGGGCGGCACCGAGCAGTACTTC. Its translation is CASSFVQGGTEQYF.

This rearrangement joins TRBV27 to TRBJ2-1; the match to TRBD2 covers 8 bases. V lost 3 bases and J lost 0; bases outside the gene matches: 7. The CDR3 covers 17 residues. In germline, CDR1 is MNHEY, CDR2 SMNVEV (reference sequence). CDR3 in amino acids: CASSFYTGTSSYNEQFF. The CDR3 DNA reads as TGTGCCAGCAGTTTTTACACCGGGACTAGCTCCTACAATGAGCAGTTCTTC.

The V and J genes are TRBV5-1 and TRBJ2-7; TRBD1 is a possible D gene (6 bases). V was trimmed by 2 bases and J by 4 bases, leaving 22 bases between them. CDR3 length: 17 amino acids. Looked up from germline, CDR1 is SGHRS and CDR2 is YFSETQ. In nucleotides, the CDR3 is TGCGCCAGCAGCTTCCAAAAAACTAACAGGGTTGGGTACGAGCAGTACTTC. Translating it yields CASSFQKTNRVGYEQYF.

This clone turned up a few times. The rearrangement uses TRBV7-2 and TRBJ1-6; D unclear. CDR3 length: 14 amino acids. Germline V gene data show CDR1 as SGHTA and CDR2 as FQGNSA. The ends were cut back, 3 bases at V and 5 bases at J, with 8 bases in the middle. The chain's CDR3 is CASSFSGHNSPLHF. The CDR3 DNA sequence: TGTGCCAGCAGCTTCTCAGGTCATAATTCACCCCTCCACTTT.

CDR3: CAAGGYEQFF. DNA for the CDR3: TGCGCGGCAGGGGGTTATGAGCAGTTCTTC. The chain uses TRBV29-1 and TRBJ2-1, with TRBD1 identical over 7 bases. Per germline, CDR1 SQVTM and CDR2 ANQGSEA. The CDR3 covers 10 residues.

This clone was counted a single time. The genes are TRBV5-6 and TRBJ2-3; 10 bases agree with TRBD2. Germline loops: CDR1 SGHDT, CDR2 YYEEEE. This CDR3 is 16 amino acids long. The V segment lost 1 base and the J segment 2 bases; nucleotides outside the gene matches: 4. The CDR3 region has the DNA TGTGCCAGCAGCTTGCCAGGACTAGCGGCCACAGATACGCAGTATTTT. It is translated as CASSLPGLAATDTQYF.

The chain carries TRBV7-3 and TRBJ2-1, with 9 bases aligning to TRBD2. V dropped 5 bases and J dropped 9; count of bases not matched to a gene: 11. The CDR3 runs 15 residues. Germline CDR1 and CDR2: SGHTA and FQGTGA. CDR3 nucleotide sequence: TGTGCCAGCAGCGCGGCCGCTAGCGGGACGGTTGAGCAGTTCTTC. This translates into CASSAAASGTVEQFF.

The J gene is TRBJ2-5, the V gene TRBV2; the D gene is possibly TRBD1 (5 bases). Germline lookup yields CDR1 SNHLY and CDR2 FYNNEI. The V and J ends lost 8 bases and 3 bases respectively, with 7 bases between them. The CDR3 loop spans 11 amino acids. The CDR3 is CASGAKETQYF. CDR3 nucleotides: TGTGCCAGCGGGGCGAAAGAGACCCAGTACTTC.

The chain's CDR3 is CASSTIDREQFF. The CDR3, as DNA: TGTGCCAGCAGCACCATAGACAGAGAGCAGTTCTTC. The V call is TRBV6-1, the J call TRBJ2-1; D possibly corresponds to TRBD1 (5 bases). This CDR3 has 12 amino acids. Trimming pared 6 bases from V and 10 bases from J, leaving 13 bases between. CDR1 is MNHNS, CDR2 SASEGT, per germline.

The chain links TRBV9 to TRBJ2-3; 10 bases match TRBD2. The ends lost 3 bases at V and 6 bases at J; junction bases unmatched: 7. CDR1 SGDLS and CDR2 YYNGEE come from the germline V gene. This CDR3 spans 15 amino acids. The CDR3 region has the DNA TGTGCCAGCAGCGGACTAGCGGGCAGCGGCGATACGCAGTATTTT. It is translated as CASSGLAGSGDTQYF.

The CDR3 DNA is TGTGCCAGCAGTTTATCGGGGCTTAATCAGCCCCAGCATTTT. This sequence encodes CASSLSGLNQPQHF. The chain carries TRBV27 and TRBJ1-5; D may be TRBD1 (5 bases). V was trimmed by 0 bases and J by 4 bases, leaving 7 bases between them. This CDR3 spans 14 amino acids. Germline V lookup: CDR1 MNHEY, CDR2 SMNVEV (reference sequence).

In nucleotides, the CDR3 is TGTGCCAGCAGCCAAGATGAGGACAGGGGGCAATTATATGAGCAGTTCTTC. Encoded protein: CASSQDEDRGQLYEQFF. The chain uses TRBV4-2 and TRBJ2-1, with TRBD1 matching 11 bases. The CDR3 loop spans 17 amino acids. J was trimmed by 8 bases and V by 0 bases; bases with no gene match: 9. CDR1 and CDR2 (germline): LGHNA, YNFKEQ.

This clone was counted a few times. The V call is TRBV4-1, the J call TRBJ2-7; tentatively, D is TRBD1 (5 bases). The V gene's germline CDR1 is MGHRA and CDR2 YSYEKL. With 0 bases removed from V and 9 bases from J, the gap between germline ends came to 15 bases. The CDR3 contains 14 residues. The CDR3 DNA reads TGCGCCAGCAGCCAAGAATTGGGGCCGCGGCGGCAGTACTTC. This codes for CASSQELGPRRQYF.

This sequence joins TRBV7-2 and TRBJ2-3, with D possibly being TRBD1 (5 bases). CDR3 size: 14 residues. Germline-derived CDR1 and CDR2 are SGHTA and FQGNSA. V was trimmed by 5 bases and J by 4 bases, leaving 13 bases between them. CDR3 region: CASSNPQGPDTQYF. In nucleotides, the CDR3 is TGTGCCAGCAGCAACCCCCAGGGTCCAGATACGCAGTATTTT.

The V and J genes are TRBV7-9 and TRBJ2-5; TRBD1 agrees at 10 bases. V shed 5 bases and J 2 bases; nucleotides not matched to a gene: 17. CDR1 and CDR2 (germline): SEHNR, FQNEAQ (reference sequence). CDR3 length: 19 residues. The CDR3, as DNA: TGTGCCAGCAGCAGGGGGCGGGGACAGGGGCGTGTGACACAAGAGACCCAGTACTTC. The encoded protein is CASSRGRGQGRVTQETQYF.

The chain employs TRBV25-1 and TRBJ2-5; TRBD1 aligns across 7 bases. Per the germline V gene, CDR1 is MGHDK and CDR2 is SYGVNS. V lost 6 bases and J lost 5; bases outside the gene matches: 6. CDR3 length equals 13 residues. CDR3 sequence: CASSNRGEETQYF. The CDR3, as DNA: TGTGCCAGCAGCAACAGGGGTGAGGAGACCCAGTACTTC.

The rearrangement joins TRBV10-3 to TRBJ1-2; D is unresolved. This CDR3 spans 13 amino acids. Germline values: CDR1 ENHRY, CDR2 SYGVKD. V lost 6 bases and J lost 6, with 14 bases in between. The CDR3 spells CAISVPRENGYTF. CDR3 coding DNA: TGTGCCATCAGCGTACCCCGGGAGAATGGCTACACCTTC.

This clone was observed a few times. The chain is built from TRBV19 and TRBJ1-4; D is undetermined. Trimming pared 6 bases from V and 8 bases from J, leaving 25 bases between. The V gene's germline CDR1 is LNHDA and CDR2 SQIVND (reference sequence). This CDR3 is built from 17 residues. CDR3 in amino acids: CASSDHGNPSVREKLFF. CDR3 nucleotide sequence: TGTGCCAGTAGCGATCACGGGAACCCGTCAGTCAGGGAAAAACTGTTTTTT.

V gene TRBV5-4 combines with J gene TRBJ2-7, with 10 bases fitting TRBD1. CDR3 length equals 14 residues. CDR1 SGHNT and CDR2 YYREEE come from the germline V gene (reference sequence). V shed 3 bases and J 3 bases; nucleotides not matched to a gene: 3. CDR3: CASSSRDRGYEQYF. The DNA for the CDR3 is TGTGCCAGCAGCTCCCGGGACAGGGGCTACGAGCAGTACTTC.

This chain connects TRBV6-5 to TRBJ2-5, with D perhaps matching TRBD2 (6 bases). Deletions cut 0 bases from V and 5 bases from J, with 16 bases between. CDR1 and CDR2 from the germline V gene are MNHEY and SVGAGI. CDR3 length: 16 amino acids. CDR3 amino acids: CASSYSGGFETETQYF. DNA of the CDR3: TGTGCCAGCAGTTACTCGGGGGGATTCGAGACGGAGACCCAGTACTTC.